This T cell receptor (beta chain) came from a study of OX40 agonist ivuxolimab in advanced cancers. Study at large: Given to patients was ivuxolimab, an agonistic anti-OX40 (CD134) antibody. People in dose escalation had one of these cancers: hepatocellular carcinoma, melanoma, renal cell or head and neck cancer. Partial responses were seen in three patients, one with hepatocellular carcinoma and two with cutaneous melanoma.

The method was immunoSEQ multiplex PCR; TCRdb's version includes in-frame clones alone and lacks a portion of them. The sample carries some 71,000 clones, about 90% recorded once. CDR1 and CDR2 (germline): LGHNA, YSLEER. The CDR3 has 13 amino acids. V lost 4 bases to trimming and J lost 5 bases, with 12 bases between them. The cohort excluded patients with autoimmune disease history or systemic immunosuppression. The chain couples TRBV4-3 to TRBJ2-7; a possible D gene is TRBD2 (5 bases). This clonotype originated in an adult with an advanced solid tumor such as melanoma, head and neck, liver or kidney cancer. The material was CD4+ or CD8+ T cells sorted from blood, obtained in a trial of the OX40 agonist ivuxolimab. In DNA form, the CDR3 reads TGCGCCAGCAGCCCCTCGAAGAGGGACGAGCAGTACTTC. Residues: CASSPSKRDEQYF.